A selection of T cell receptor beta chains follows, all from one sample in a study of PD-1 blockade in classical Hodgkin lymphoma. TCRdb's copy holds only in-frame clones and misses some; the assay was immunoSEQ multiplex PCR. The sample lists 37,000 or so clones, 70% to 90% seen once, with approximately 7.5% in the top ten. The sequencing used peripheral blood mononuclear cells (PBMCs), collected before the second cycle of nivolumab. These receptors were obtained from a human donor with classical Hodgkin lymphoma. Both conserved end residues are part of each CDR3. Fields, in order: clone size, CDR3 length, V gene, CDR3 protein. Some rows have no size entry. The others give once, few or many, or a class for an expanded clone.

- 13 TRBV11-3 CASSFGLLSGYTF
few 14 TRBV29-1 CSVGHRDRVTGYTF
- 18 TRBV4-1 CASSQGLLAGGSGNEQFF
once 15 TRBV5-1 CASSLVTSGAQTQYF
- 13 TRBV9 CASSVDVNYGYTF
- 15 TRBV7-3 CASSLQLVGYNEQFF
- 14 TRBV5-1 CASNPLRGGYEQYF
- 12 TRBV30 CAWIAATDTQYF
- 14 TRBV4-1 CASSHGTSTDTQYF
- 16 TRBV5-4 CASSLGGGSGAYEQYF
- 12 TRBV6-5 CASSGPNEKLFF
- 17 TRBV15 CATSRGYGSRNEETQYF
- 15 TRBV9 CASSPLSGGVYEQYF
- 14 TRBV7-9 CASSNRGSSYEQYF
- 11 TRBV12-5 CASGLVYEQYF
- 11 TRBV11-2 CATLVGLEQFF
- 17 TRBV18 CASRSGTGVSYLYEQYF
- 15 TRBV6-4 CASSDEGGGLKGQFF
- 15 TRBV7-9 CASSLAAGGDSPLHF
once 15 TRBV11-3 CASSLAGHQTGELFF
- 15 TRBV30 CAWRTSGRYNNEQFF
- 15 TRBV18 CASSPGQGGFTEAFF
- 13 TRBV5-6 CASSLPSTDTQYF
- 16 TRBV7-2 CASSPGLAGYQETQYF
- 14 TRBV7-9 CASSLAGSYNEQFF
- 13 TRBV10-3 CAISGEEGLEAFF
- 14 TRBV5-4 CASSFEGADYEQYF
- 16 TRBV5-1 CASSRDRGNGAYGYTF
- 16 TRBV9 CASSTGLADPTDTQYF
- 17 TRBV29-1 CSVEGGQREFSYNEQFF
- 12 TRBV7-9 CASSTSFDEQYF
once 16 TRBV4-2 CASSHLLSRGTDTQYF
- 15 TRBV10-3 CAISEWVQSNSPLHF
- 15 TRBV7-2 CASNKQSGANYGYTF
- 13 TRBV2 CASGGTGRNTIYF